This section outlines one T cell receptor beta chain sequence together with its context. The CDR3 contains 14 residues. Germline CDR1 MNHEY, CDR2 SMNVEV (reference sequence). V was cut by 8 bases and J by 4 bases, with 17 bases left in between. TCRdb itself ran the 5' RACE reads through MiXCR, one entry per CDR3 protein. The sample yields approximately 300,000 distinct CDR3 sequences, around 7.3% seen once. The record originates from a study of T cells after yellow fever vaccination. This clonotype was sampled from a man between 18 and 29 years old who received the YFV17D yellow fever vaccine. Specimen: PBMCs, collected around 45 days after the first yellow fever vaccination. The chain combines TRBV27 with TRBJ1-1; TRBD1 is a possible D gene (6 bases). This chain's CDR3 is CASRPGGPITEAFF. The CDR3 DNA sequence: TGTGCCAGCCGTCCCGGGGGGCCGATCACTGAAGCTTTCTTT.